One sample yielded the 11 T cell receptor beta chains listed below, sequenced in a study of blood T cell repertoires in COVID-19. Assay: immunoSEQ multiplex PCR; the TCRdb copy retains only in-frame clones and omits some. The sample consists of around 620,000 clones, 90% of them appearing once. The sequencing input was peripheral blood. The receptors derive from a woman younger than 30 with acute or convalescent COVID-19.

About this clone: The identical CDR3 is also encoded by other nucleotide sequences in the sample. The chain is built from TRBV2 and TRBJ2-7; 9 nucleotides align to TRBD1. The junction had 3 bases not matched to a gene; V was cut back by 2 bases and J by 4 bases. Germline lookup yields CDR1 SNHLY and CDR2 FYNNEI. This CDR3 spans 14 amino acids. CDR3 loop: CASSESGTGYEQYF. The CDR3 nucleotides are TGTGCCAGCAGTGAATCGGGGACAGGGTACGAGCAGTACTTC.

This CDR3 is CASSSGTGAFF. CDR3 nucleotide sequence: TGTGCCAGCAGCTCCGGGACAGGGGCTTTCTTT. This chain joins TRBV6-5 and TRBJ1-1, with TRBD1 matching over 9 bases. Trimming at V came to 6 bases and at J to 11 bases, leaving 4 bases not matched to a gene. This CDR3 is built from 11 residues. Germline V CDR1 and CDR2: MNHEY, SVGAGI.

For the CDR3, the DNA is TGTGCCAGCAGATCATCCGGGACAGGGAGGTACGAGCAGTACTTC. It is translated as CASRSSGTGRYEQYF. The rearrangement links TRBV13 to TRBJ2-7; 9 nucleotides agree with TRBD1. V lost 6 bases to trimming and J lost 4 bases; unmatched junction nucleotides: 10. Germline V gene sequence: CDR1 PRHDT, CDR2 FYEKMQ (reference sequence). The CDR3 runs to 15 residues.

This rearrangement joins TRBV27 to TRBJ1-1; the D gene is possibly TRBD1 (6 bases). The ends were cut back, 3 bases at V and 2 bases at J, with 13 bases in the middle. This CDR3 spans 15 amino acids. The V gene's germline CDR1 is MNHEY and CDR2 SMNVEV (reference sequence). The CDR3 DNA follows: TGTGCCAGCAGTTTGTTCAGGGGTTTTAACACTGAAGCTTTCTTT. This sequence encodes CASSLFRGFNTEAFF.

This sequence joins TRBV5-1 and TRBJ2-3, with D perhaps TRBD2 (5 bases). V shed 0 bases and J shed 2 bases, with 10 bases lying between them. Germline V lookup: CDR1 SGHRS, CDR2 YFSETQ. The CDR3 covers 15 residues. The CDR3 spells CASSLAAEPTDTQYF. CDR3 DNA sequence: TGCGCCAGCAGCTTGGCAGCGGAGCCCACAGATACGCAGTATTTT.

V is TRBV21-1 and J is TRBJ2-3; the DNA was not used to check the table's D call, TRBD2. TRBV21-1 is annotated as a pseudogene. CDR3 size: 20 residues. This CDR3 is CASSRRLAGRYLGGTDTQYF. The DNA of the CDR3 is TGTGCCAGCAGCAGACGACTAGCGGGGCGATACCTAGGGGGTACAGATACGCAGTATTTT.

The table lists this clone with a count of one. The V call is TRBV3-1 (or the pseudogene TRBV3-2), the J call TRBJ2-7; possibly TRBD2 for D (7 bases). The CDR3 runs 14 residues. V lost 2 bases and J 5 bases, leaving 13 bases between the germline ends. Germline loops: CDR1 LGHDT, CDR2 YNNKEL (reference sequence). CDR3 residues: CASSQRGAWDEQYF. The DNA for the CDR3 is TGTGCCAGCAGCCAACGGGGGGCCTGGGACGAGCAGTACTTC.

V is TRBV19 and J is TRBJ1-5; 10 nucleotides line up with TRBD1. The junction had 4 bases not matched to a gene; V was cut back by 6 bases and J by 2 bases. CDR3 length: 15 residues. Germline CDR1 and CDR2: LNHDA and SQIVND (reference sequence). The CDR3, as DNA: TGTGCCAGTAGCGAGACAGGGGGCCGCAATCAGCCCCAGCATTTT. The encoded protein is CASSETGGRNQPQHF. The full variable domain, rest sourced from reference TRBV19 and TRBJ1-5, is DGGITQSPKYLFRKEGQNVTLSCEQNLNHDAMYWYRQDPGQGLRLIYYSQIVNDFQKGDIAEGYSVSREKKESFPLTVTSAQKNPTAFYLCASSETGGRNQPQHFGDGTRLSIL.

Points on this clone: In the same sample, other DNA sequences code for this CDR3. The genes are TRBV30 and TRBJ1-2; no clear D. The V end was cut by 1 base, the J end by 5 bases, with 14 bases between. CDR3 length equals 14 residues. Germline values: CDR1 GTSNPN, CDR2 SVGIG (reference sequence). The CDR3 DNA follows: TGTGCCTGGAGTGCGGGGAGTCGAAGGTATGGCTACACCTTC. It translates to CAWSAGSRRYGYTF.

This clone appeared a single time. V is TRBV5-4 and J is TRBJ2-2; D perhaps matches TRBD1 (5 bases). The CDR3 consists of 16 residues. Deletions cut 1 base from V and 0 bases from J, with 10 bases between. The germline CDR1 and CDR2 sequences are SGHNT and YYREEE (reference sequence). In DNA form, the CDR3 reads TGTGCCAGCAGCTTGTTTACAGGACCGAACACCGGGGAGCTGTTTTTT. This encodes CASSLFTGPNTGELFF.

The chain uses TRBV7-2 and TRBJ1-1, with 7 bases fitting TRBD1. Germline lookup yields CDR1 SGHTA and CDR2 FQGNSA. CDR3 size: 14 residues. The J segment lost 3 bases and the V segment lost 4 bases, leaving 5 bases of the junction unmatched. CDR3 region: CASSWTGQYTEAFF. The CDR3 nucleotides are TGTGCCAGCAGCTGGACGGGACAGTACACTGAAGCTTTCTTT.